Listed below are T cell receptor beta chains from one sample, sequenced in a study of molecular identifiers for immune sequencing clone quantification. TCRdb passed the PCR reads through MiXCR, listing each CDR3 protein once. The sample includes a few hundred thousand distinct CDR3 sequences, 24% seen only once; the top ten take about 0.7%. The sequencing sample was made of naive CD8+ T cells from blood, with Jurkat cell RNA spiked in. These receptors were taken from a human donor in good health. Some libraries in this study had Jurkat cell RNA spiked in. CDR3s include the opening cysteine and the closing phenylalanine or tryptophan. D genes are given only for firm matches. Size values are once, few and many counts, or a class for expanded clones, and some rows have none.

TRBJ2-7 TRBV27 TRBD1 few CASSPGQGFYEQYF TGTGCCAGCAGTCCAGGACAGGGTTTCTACGAGCAGTACTTC
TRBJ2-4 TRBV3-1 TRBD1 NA CASSQDPNWTGKNIQYF TGTGCCAGCAGCCAAGACCCAAATTGGACAGGCAAAAACATTCAGTACTTC
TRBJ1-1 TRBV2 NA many CASGFQGLNTEAFF TGTGCCAGCGGATTCCAGGGCCTGAACACTGAAGCTTTCTTT
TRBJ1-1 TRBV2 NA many CASNWVVGTEAFF TGTGCCAGCAATTGGGTGGTGGGCACTGAAGCTTTCTTT
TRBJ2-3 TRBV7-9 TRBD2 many CASSFSTGGPTDTQYF TGTGCCAGCAGCTTCTCTACGGGGGGGCCGACAGATACGCAGTATTTT
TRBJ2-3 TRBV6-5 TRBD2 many CASSYFAGAGDTQYF TGTGCCAGCAGTTACTTTGCGGGAGCAGGGGATACGCAGTATTTT
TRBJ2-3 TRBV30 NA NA CAWTTGPPGDTQYF TGTGCCTGGACTACGGGCCCCCCTGGAGATACGCAGTATTTT
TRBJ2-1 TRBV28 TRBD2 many CASSLSGGRNEQFF TGTGCCAGCAGTCTTAGCGGGGGCCGCAATGAGCAGTTCTTC
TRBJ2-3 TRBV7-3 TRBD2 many CASSWTSGSADTQYF TGTGCCAGCAGTTGGACTAGCGGGAGTGCAGATACGCAGTATTTT
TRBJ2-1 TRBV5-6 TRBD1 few CASSWDRVPYNEQFF TGTGCCAGCAGCTGGGACAGGGTTCCCTACAATGAGCAGTTCTTC
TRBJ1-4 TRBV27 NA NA CASGAGQVTTNEKLFF TGTGCCAGCGGGGCGGGGCAGGTGACAACTAATGAAAAACTGTTTTTT
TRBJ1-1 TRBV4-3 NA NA CASSPGMGAGYTEAFF TGCGCCAGCAGCCCGGGGATGGGGGCAGGTTACACTGAAGCTTTCTTT
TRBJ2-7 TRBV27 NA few CASSPDFLGSYEQYF TGTGCCAGCAGTCCCGATTTTCTAGGTTCCTACGAGCAGTACTTC
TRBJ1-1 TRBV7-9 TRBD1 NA CASSLIPGTEPNTEAFF TGTGCCAGCAGCTTAATACCCGGGACAGAACCAAACACTGAAGCTTTCTTT
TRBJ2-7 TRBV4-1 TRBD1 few CASSQRQGRDEQYF TGCGCCAGCAGCCAACGACAGGGACGGGACGAGCAGTACTTC
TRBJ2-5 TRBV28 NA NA CASSSLYLGEEQETQYF TGTGCCAGCAGTTCTCTATACCTGGGGGAGGAACAAGAGACCCAGTACTTC
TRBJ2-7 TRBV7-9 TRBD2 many CASSLNVAGDEQYF TGTGCCAGCAGCTTAAACGTGGCGGGGGACGAGCAGTACTTC
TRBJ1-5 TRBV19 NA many CASSIGTRNQPQHF TGTGCCAGTAGCATAGGGACACGCAATCAGCCCCAGCATTTT
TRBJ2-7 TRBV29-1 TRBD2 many CSVVTAGLAYEQYF TGCAGCGTCGTCACGGCGGGACTAGCGTACGAGCAGTACTTC
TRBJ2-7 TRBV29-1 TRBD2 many CSVRLAGVALEQYF TGCAGCGTTCGGCTAGCGGGAGTAGCCTTAGAGCAGTACTTC
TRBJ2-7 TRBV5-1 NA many CASSFDITYEQYF TGCGCCAGCAGCTTCGACATCACCTACGAGCAGTACTTC
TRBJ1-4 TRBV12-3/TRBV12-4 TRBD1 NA CASSYGEGADEKLFF TGTGCCAGCAGTTATGGGGAGGGGGCTGATGAAAAACTGTTTTTT
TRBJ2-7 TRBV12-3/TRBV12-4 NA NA CTSSPGLKYEQYF TGTACCAGCAGTCCAGGACTAAAATACGAGCAGTACTTC
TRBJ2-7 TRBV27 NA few CASSPGALYEQYF TGTGCCAGCAGTCCGGGCGCCCTCTACGAGCAGTACTTC
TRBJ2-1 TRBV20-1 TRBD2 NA CSATLAGGGNEQFF TGCAGTGCGACTCTAGCGGGAGGGGGGAATGAGCAGTTCTTC
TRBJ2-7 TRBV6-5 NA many CASRTHSYEQYF TGTGCCAGCAGGACACACTCCTACGAGCAGTACTTC
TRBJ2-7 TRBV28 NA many CASSLSLKEYF TGTGCCAGCAGTTTGTCTCTAAAGGAGTACTTC
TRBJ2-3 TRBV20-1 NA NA CSADQLLAGTDTQYF TGCAGTGCTGACCAACTTCTTGCAGGCACAGATACGCAGTATTTT
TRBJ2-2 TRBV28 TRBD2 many CASSTPPRLAGAGELFF TGTGCCAGCAGTACACCCCCGAGACTAGCGGGAGCCGGGGAGCTGTTTTTT
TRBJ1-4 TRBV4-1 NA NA CASSHPAGAREKLFF TGCGCCAGCAGCCATCCCGCAGGGGCGAGAGAAAAACTGTTTTTT
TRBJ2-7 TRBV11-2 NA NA CASSLGVHDEQYF TGTGCCAGCAGCTTAGGGGTACATGACGAGCAGTACTTC